The 8 T cell receptor beta chains reported below all come from one sample, sequenced in a study of blood T cells in healthy people across ages. A J-beta primer mix and a sample-barcoded 5' primer were used in a second PCR of roughly 7 to 12 cycles. TCRdb used MiXCR to reprocess the 5' RACE reads, holding one entry per CDR3 protein. The sample holds under 800,000 distinct CDR3 sequences, roughly 43% seen once. The specimen was blood. The source is a woman aged 55-75 years in good health.

The CDR3 sequence: CSVALGGRNYNEQFF. CDR3 nucleotide sequence: TGCAGCGTTGCCCTTGGCGGGAGGAACTACAATGAGCAGTTCTTC. The chain couples TRBV29-1 to TRBJ2-1; 8 positions agree with TRBD2. The junction had 8 bases not matched to a gene; V was cut back by 4 bases and J by 3 bases. The CDR3 consists of 15 residues. Germline loops: CDR1 SQVTM, CDR2 ANQGSEA.

This clonotype was found a few times. The CDR3 here is CAISESGYSTDTQYF. The CDR3 DNA sequence: TGTGCCATCAGTGAGTCAGGGTACAGCACAGATACGCAGTATTTT. The V call is TRBV10-3, the J call TRBJ2-3; no reliable D call. Germline V gene lookup returns CDR1 ENHRY and CDR2 SYGVKD. The CDR3 length is 15 residues. V was shortened by 0 bases and J by 0 bases, with 7 bases between the two germline ends.

This clonotype was observed once. The rearrangement joins TRBV28 to TRBJ2-2; 8 nucleotides match TRBD2. V gave up 5 bases and J gave up 8 bases; unmatched junction bases: 25. From germline, CDR1 is MDHEN and CDR2 SYDVKM. The CDR3 loop spans 20 amino acids. CDR3 residues: CASSPGRTLGLAANRGELFF. For the CDR3, the DNA is TGTGCCAGCAGTCCCGGTCGGACCCTAGGACTAGCAGCTAATCGGGGGGAGCTGTTTTTT.

The V and J genes are TRBV7-9 and TRBJ1-1, with 11 bases aligning to TRBD1. J was trimmed by 10 bases and V by 7 bases; bases with no gene match: 5. The CDR3 totals 12 residues. Per the germline V gene, CDR1 is SEHNR and CDR2 is FQNEAQ (reference sequence). For the CDR3, the DNA is TGTGCCAGCATCGGACAGGGGGCGCGAGCTTTCTTT. The encoded protein is CASIGQGARAFF.

This clonotype appeared a few times. The rearrangement joins TRBV12-3 or TRBV12-4 to TRBJ2-1; D may be TRBD1 (6 bases). CDR3 size: 15 residues. Trimming took off 5 bases at V and 0 bases at J, with 11 bases between the two ends. The CDR3 sequence: CASSITGSSYNEQFF. For the CDR3, the DNA is TGTGCCAGCAGTATAACAGGGAGCTCCTACAATGAGCAGTTCTTC.

This sequence joins TRBV7-9 and TRBJ2-3; possibly TRBD1 for D (5 bases). V lost 1 base to trimming and J lost 3 bases, with 17 bases between them. This CDR3 comprises 17 residues. The V gene's germline CDR1 is SEHNR and CDR2 FQNEAQ (reference sequence). Here the CDR3 DNA reads TGTGCCAGCAGCTTAGGCAGAAGGGGAAAAGCAACAGATACGCAGTATTTT. Amino acid sequence: CASSLGRRGKATDTQYF.

This clonotype has a count of ten or more. The J gene is TRBJ2-1, the V gene TRBV24-1; the D gene is possibly TRBD2 (5 bases). V was cut by 1 base and J by 6 bases, with 9 bases left in between. CDR1 is KGHDR and CDR2 is SFDVKD in the germline V gene. The CDR3 covers 14 residues. CDR3 nucleotide sequence: TGTGCCACCAGTGATTTCTCCAGCGGCAATGAGCAGTTCTTC. Its protein product is CATSDFSSGNEQFF.

This rearrangement joins TRBV28 to TRBJ2-7; 9 bases fit TRBD2. Germline V CDR1 and CDR2: MDHEN, SYDVKM. The length of the CDR3 is 14 residues. The trim removed 6 bases at V and 5 bases at J, leaving 8 bases unmatched. The CDR3 nucleotides read TGTGCCAGCAGAACCGGACTAGCGCTCGACGAGCAGTACTTC. This codes for CASRTGLALDEQYF. Full variable domain (missing parts from reference TRBV28 and TRBJ2-7): DVKVTQSSRYLVKRTGEKVFLECVQDMDHENMFWYRQDPGLGLRLIYFSYDVKMKEKGDIPEGYSVSREKKERFSLILESASTNQTSMYLCASRTGLALDEQYFGPGTRLTVT.